The present T cell receptor beta chain was sequenced within a study of T cells in Graves' hyperthyroidism and ophthalmopathy. Study information: Peripheral blood was acquired at first diagnosis, ahead of any therapy whatsoever. Study-wide findings and caveats: Ophthalmopathy was separated from stable hyperthyroidism by a 13 V-J model.

The CDR3 is 12 amino acids. Per the germline V gene, CDR1 is MNHNS and CDR2 is SASEGT. V was cut by 6 bases and J by 9 bases, with 14 bases left in between. What was amplified from RNA transcripts were TCR beta CDR3 regions. A set of HTBI primers served as the primers for a first-round RT-PCR of the TCR CDR3. A single record per CDR3 protein comes from TCRdb applying MiXCR to the multiplex PCR reads. The table has 300,000 or so distinct CDR3 sequences, around 15% seen once. For the diagnoses, clinical symptoms, serum thyroxine and TRAb, thyroid ultrasound and orbital computed tomography were used. Ten or more counts support this clonotype. Its antigen is not identified.

The receptor's source is a woman in her fifties or sixties with Graves' ophthalmopathy. The material sequenced was blood. This chain uses TRBV6-1 with TRBJ1-2; D gene uncertain. The CDR3 here is CASSRIGVSYTF. CDR3 in DNA: TGTGCCAGCAGCAGGATAGGTGTTAGCTACACCTTC.